This T cell receptor beta chain was recorded in a study of T cells in Graves' hyperthyroidism and ophthalmopathy. Study information: Peripheral blood was taken when the disease was first diagnosed, before any treatment began. Study findings and constraints: Most clonotypes expanded in the thyroid (above 0.001) were also present in blood.

The CDR3 sequence is 13 residues long. Germline loops: CDR1 KGHDR, CDR2 SFDVKD. The V gene end was trimmed by 4 bases and the J gene end by 5 bases; junction bases not matched to a gene: 4. On this clonotype itself: Its antigen remains unknown.

TCR beta CDR3 regions were amplified from RNA. RT-PCR in the first round (using the HTBI primer set) targeted the TCR CDR3. TCRdb re-analysed the multiplex PCR reads in MiXCR, keeping a single row per CDR3 protein. The table lists 300,000 to 450,000 distinct CDR3 sequences, roughly 13% of them singletons. Patients aged 18 to 65 had newly diagnosed hyperthyroidism lasting under 2 months. The PBMCs had their origin in 8.5 to 10 ml of fresh peripheral blood. The source of this sequence is a man aged 25 to 40 with Graves' hyperthyroidism that later progressed to Graves' ophthalmopathy. The chain recombines TRBV24-1 with TRBJ2-7, with 7 bases identical to TRBD2. The sample comprised blood. CDR3 residues: CATSEGGNDEQYF. CDR3 DNA sequence: TGTGCCACCAGTGAGGGGGGGAACGACGAGCAGTACTTC.